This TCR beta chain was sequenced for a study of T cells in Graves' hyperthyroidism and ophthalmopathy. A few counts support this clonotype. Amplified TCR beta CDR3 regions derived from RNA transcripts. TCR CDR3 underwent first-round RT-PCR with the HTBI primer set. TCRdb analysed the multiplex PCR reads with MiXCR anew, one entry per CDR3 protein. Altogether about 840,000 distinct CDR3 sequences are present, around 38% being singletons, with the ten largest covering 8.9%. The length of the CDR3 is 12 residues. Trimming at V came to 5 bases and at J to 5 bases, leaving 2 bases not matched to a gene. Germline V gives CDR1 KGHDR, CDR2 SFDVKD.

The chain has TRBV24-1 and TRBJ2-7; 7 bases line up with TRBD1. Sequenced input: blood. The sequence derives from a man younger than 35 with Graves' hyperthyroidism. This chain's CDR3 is CATSGRGHEQYF. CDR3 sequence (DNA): TGTGCCACCAGTGGAAGGGGGCACGAGCAGTACTTC.